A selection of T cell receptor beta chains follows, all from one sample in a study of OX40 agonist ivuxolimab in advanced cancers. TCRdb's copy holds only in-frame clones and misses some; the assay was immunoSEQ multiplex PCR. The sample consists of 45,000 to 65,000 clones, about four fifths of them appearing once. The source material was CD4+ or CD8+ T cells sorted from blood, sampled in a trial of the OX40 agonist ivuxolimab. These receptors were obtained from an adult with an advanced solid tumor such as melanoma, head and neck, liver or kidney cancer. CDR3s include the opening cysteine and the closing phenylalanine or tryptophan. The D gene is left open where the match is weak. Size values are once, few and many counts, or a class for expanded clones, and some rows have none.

CDR3 protein: CASSLRGREEYGYTF; CDR3 DNA: TGTGCCAGCAGCCTGAGAGGTAGGGAGGAATATGGCTACACCTTC; clone size: once; J gene: TRBJ1-2; V gene: TRBV6-5; D gene: NA
CDR3 protein: CASSSGRRTNYGYTF; CDR3 DNA: TGTGCCAGTAGTTCCGGACGAAGAACTAACTATGGCTACACCTTC; clone size: NA; J gene: TRBJ1-2; V gene: TRBV19; D gene: NA
CDR3 protein: CASSPQGGSSGGMAPLHF; CDR3 DNA: TGTGCCAGCTCACCCCAGGGGGGCTCTTCAGGGGGCATGGCACCCCTCCACTTT; clone size: NA; J gene: TRBJ1-6; V gene: TRBV18; D gene: TRBD1
CDR3 protein: CASSQGDRGSETQYF; CDR3 DNA: TGCGCCAGCAGCCAAGGGGACAGGGGGTCCGAGACCCAGTACTTC; clone size: NA; J gene: TRBJ2-5; V gene: TRBV4-1; D gene: TRBD1
CDR3 protein: CASSATGAQETQYF; CDR3 DNA: TGTGCCAGCTCAGCAACAGGGGCCCAAGAGACCCAGTACTTC; clone size: NA; J gene: TRBJ2-5; V gene: TRBV18; D gene: TRBD1
CDR3 protein: CSADRAGNGELFF; CDR3 DNA: TGCAGCGCAGACAGGGCCGGGAACGGGGAGCTGTTTTTT; clone size: NA; J gene: TRBJ2-2; V gene: TRBV29-1; D gene: TRBD1
CDR3 protein: CASSMDRVGVDEQFF; CDR3 DNA: TGTGCCAGTAGTATGGACAGGGTTGGCGTTGATGAGCAGTTCTTC; clone size: NA; J gene: TRBJ2-1; V gene: TRBV19; D gene: TRBD1
CDR3 protein: CASLGTRITDTQYF; CDR3 DNA: TGTGCCAGCCTAGGGACTAGGATCACAGATACGCAGTATTTT; clone size: NA; J gene: TRBJ2-3; V gene: TRBV21-1; D gene: NA
CDR3 protein: CSVERPLNTEAFF; CDR3 DNA: TGCAGCGTTGAACGCCCTTTGAACACTGAAGCTTTCTTT; clone size: NA; J gene: TRBJ1-1; V gene: TRBV29-1; D gene: NA
CDR3 protein: CASSPRQTETQYF; CDR3 DNA: TGTGCCAGCAGTCCCAGACAGACAGAGACCCAGTACTTC; clone size: NA; J gene: TRBJ2-5; V gene: TRBV6-1; D gene: NA
CDR3 protein: CASSVGAGGYNEQFF; CDR3 DNA: TGTGCCAGCAGCGTAGGGGCGGGAGGGTACAATGAGCAGTTCTTC; clone size: once; J gene: TRBJ2-1; V gene: TRBV9; D gene: TRBD2
CDR3 protein: CASSYSWSGETQYF; CDR3 DNA: TGTGCCAGCAGCTACAGTTGGTCAGGGGAGACCCAGTACTTC; clone size: NA; J gene: TRBJ2-5; V gene: TRBV11-3; D gene: NA
CDR3 protein: CASSGSSLGQYF; CDR3 DNA: TGTGCCAGCAGTGGCTCTAGTCTGGGCCAGTACTTC; clone size: NA; J gene: TRBJ2-5; V gene: TRBV2; D gene: NA
CDR3 protein: CASRPLAGARNEQFF; CDR3 DNA: TGTGCCAGCCGCCCTCTAGCGGGAGCAAGGAATGAGCAGTTCTTC; clone size: NA; J gene: TRBJ2-1; V gene: TRBV19; D gene: TRBD2
CDR3 protein: CASHALGDHEQYF; CDR3 DNA: TGTGCCAGCCACGCGCTAGGGGACCACGAGCAGTACTTC; clone size: NA; J gene: TRBJ2-7; V gene: TRBV9; D gene: NA
CDR3 protein: CASSLNIGLRQGAGNEQFF; CDR3 DNA: TGTGCCAGCAGCTTGAATATAGGTTTGAGACAGGGGGCAGGGAATGAGCAGTTCTTC; clone size: NA; J gene: TRBJ2-1; V gene: TRBV5-6; D gene: TRBD1
CDR3 protein: CASGRDNEQFF; CDR3 DNA: TGTGCCAGCGGCAGAGACAATGAGCAGTTCTTC; clone size: NA; J gene: TRBJ2-1; V gene: TRBV6-5; D gene: NA
CDR3 protein: CASSEGGTYTEAFF; CDR3 DNA: TGTGCCAGCAGTGAGGGGGGGACTTACACTGAAGCTTTCTTT; clone size: NA; J gene: TRBJ1-1; V gene: TRBV2; D gene: NA
CDR3 protein: CASRPRDSSYEQYF; CDR3 DNA: TGTGCCAGCAGACCCCGGGACAGCTCCTACGAGCAGTACTTC; clone size: NA; J gene: TRBJ2-7; V gene: TRBV27; D gene: TRBD1
CDR3 protein: CASSLRLRGNTEAFF; CDR3 DNA: TGCGCCAGCAGCTTGAGGTTAAGGGGGAACACTGAAGCTTTCTTT; clone size: NA; J gene: TRBJ1-1; V gene: TRBV5-1; D gene: NA
CDR3 protein: CASSESGPGGEQYF; CDR3 DNA: TGTGCCAGCAGTGAGAGTGGGCCAGGGGGCGAGCAGTACTTC; clone size: NA; J gene: TRBJ2-7; V gene: TRBV2; D gene: TRBD1
CDR3 protein: CAWSVRSGSVEQYF; CDR3 DNA: TGTGCCTGGAGTGTACGTAGCGGGAGTGTCGAGCAGTACTTC; clone size: NA; J gene: TRBJ2-7; V gene: TRBV30; D gene: TRBD2
CDR3 protein: CASSTGPIAKNIQYF; CDR3 DNA: TGTGCCAGTAGTACGGGCCCTATAGCCAAAAACATTCAGTACTTC; clone size: NA; J gene: TRBJ2-4; V gene: TRBV19; D gene: NA
CDR3 protein: CSVEDLRSGLLGNEQFF; CDR3 DNA: TGCAGCGTTGAAGATCTTAGGTCGGGACTACTGGGGAATGAGCAGTTCTTC; clone size: NA; J gene: TRBJ2-1; V gene: TRBV29-1; D gene: TRBD2
CDR3 protein: CASSVPPPGTTNEQFF; CDR3 DNA: TGTGCCAGCAGTGTCCCCCCTCCGGGGACCACGAATGAGCAGTTCTTC; clone size: few; J gene: TRBJ2-1; V gene: TRBV27; D gene: NA
CDR3 protein: CASSVGSVGRGMGETQYF; CDR3 DNA: TGTGCCAGCAGCGTAGGAAGTGTAGGCAGGGGGATGGGAGAGACCCAGTACTTC; clone size: NA; J gene: TRBJ2-5; V gene: TRBV9; D gene: TRBD1
CDR3 protein: CASKDPGTGNYGYTF; CDR3 DNA: TGTGCCAGCAAGGACCCCGGGACAGGGAACTATGGCTACACCTTC; clone size: NA; J gene: TRBJ1-2; V gene: TRBV27; D gene: TRBD1
CDR3 protein: CAWSVLGGDTQYF; CDR3 DNA: TGTGCCTGGAGTGTACTCGGGGGGGATACGCAGTATTTT; clone size: NA; J gene: TRBJ2-3; V gene: TRBV30; D gene: TRBD2
CDR3 protein: CASSWTSGRAGQYF; CDR3 DNA: TGTGCCAGCAGTTGGACTAGCGGGAGGGCCGGGCAGTACTTC; clone size: NA; J gene: TRBJ2-7; V gene: TRBV6-5; D gene: TRBD2
CDR3 protein: CASSLGLLTYEQYF; CDR3 DNA: TGTGCCAGCAGCTTGGGCCTATTAACCTACGAGCAGTACTTC; clone size: NA; J gene: TRBJ2-7; V gene: TRBV6-1; D gene: NA
CDR3 protein: CASSPQGANEKLFF; CDR3 DNA: TGCGCCAGCAGCCCCCAGGGGGCTAATGAAAAACTGTTTTTT; clone size: NA; J gene: TRBJ1-4; V gene: TRBV4-1; D gene: TRBD1
CDR3 protein: CASSLGLWDRNGYTF; CDR3 DNA: TGTGCCAGCAGCTTAGGCCTGTGGGACAGGAATGGCTACACCTTC; clone size: NA; J gene: TRBJ1-2; V gene: TRBV13; D gene: TRBD1
CDR3 protein: CASSHGDNLPNTEAFF; CDR3 DNA: TGTGCCAGCAGCCACGGCGACAACCTACCGAACACTGAAGCTTTCTTT; clone size: NA; J gene: TRBJ1-1; V gene: TRBV5-5; D gene: NA
CDR3 protein: CASSADRGSYGYTF; CDR3 DNA: TGTGCCAGCAGTGCGGACAGGGGAAGCTATGGCTACACCTTC; clone size: few; J gene: TRBJ1-2; V gene: TRBV6-4; D gene: TRBD1
CDR3 protein: CASSPIQGGTGELFF; CDR3 DNA: TGTGCCAGCTCACCAATACAGGGGGGCACCGGGGAGCTGTTTTTT; clone size: NA; J gene: TRBJ2-2; V gene: TRBV18; D gene: TRBD1
CDR3 protein: CASSLNVGTENSPLHF; CDR3 DNA: TGTGCCAGCAGCTTAAACGTGGGGACAGAAAATTCACCCCTCCACTTT; clone size: NA; J gene: TRBJ1-6; V gene: TRBV7-9; D gene: TRBD1
CDR3 protein: CASSLDQGDTEAFF; CDR3 DNA: TGCGCCAGCAGCTTGGACCAGGGGGACACTGAAGCTTTCTTT; clone size: NA; J gene: TRBJ1-1; V gene: TRBV5-1; D gene: TRBD1
CDR3 protein: CASSPTGTSGLTDTQYF; CDR3 DNA: TGCGCCAGCAGCCCCACCGGGACTAGCGGACTCACAGATACGCAGTATTTT; clone size: NA; J gene: TRBJ2-3; V gene: TRBV5-1; D gene: TRBD2
CDR3 protein: CASSPLRMVMGTGGFNTEAFF; CDR3 DNA: TGTGCCAGCTCACCACTTAGGATGGTGATGGGGACAGGGGGTTTTAACACTGAAGCTTTCTTT; clone size: once; J gene: TRBJ1-1; V gene: TRBV18; D gene: TRBD1
CDR3 protein: CASRDTGAANTGELFF; CDR3 DNA: TGCGCCAGCAGGGACACAGGGGCCGCGAACACCGGGGAGCTGTTTTTT; clone size: NA; J gene: TRBJ2-2; V gene: TRBV5-1; D gene: TRBD1
CDR3 protein: CASSSRLAGGREQFF; CDR3 DNA: TGTGCCAGCAGCTCCCGACTAGCGGGAGGTCGCGAGCAGTTCTTC; clone size: once; J gene: TRBJ2-1; V gene: TRBV7-2; D gene: TRBD2
CDR3 protein: CASSAPNGIREQYF; CDR3 DNA: TGTGCCAGCAGTGCGCCTAACGGGATAAGGGAGCAGTACTTC; clone size: NA; J gene: TRBJ2-7; V gene: TRBV28; D gene: NA
CDR3 protein: CSARDFNEQFF; CDR3 DNA: TGCAGTGCCCGGGACTTCAATGAGCAGTTCTTC; clone size: NA; J gene: TRBJ2-1; V gene: TRBV20-1; D gene: NA
CDR3 protein: CASSRRLDRGPGHEQFF; CDR3 DNA: TGTGCCAGCAGCCGGAGACTTGACAGGGGACCCGGCCATGAGCAGTTCTTC; clone size: NA; J gene: TRBJ2-1; V gene: TRBV27; D gene: TRBD1
CDR3 protein: CASSLRSYRGRDTEAFF; CDR3 DNA: TGTGCCAGCAGCTTAAGATCCTACAGGGGAAGGGACACTGAAGCTTTCTTT; clone size: NA; J gene: TRBJ1-1; V gene: TRBV13; D gene: TRBD1
CDR3 protein: CASSPPTLPSGNTIYF; CDR3 DNA: TGTGCCAGCTCACCACCCACCCTACCCTCTGGAAACACCATATATTTT; clone size: NA; J gene: TRBJ1-3; V gene: TRBV18; D gene: NA